This T cell receptor beta chain appears in the sequencing data of a study of blood T cell repertoires in COVID-19 (dated by TCRdb to between 2020 and 2021). Study-level background: Samples from collaborators originated in the United States, Italy and Spain and spanned both the acute and convalescent phases of COVID-19. The prospective study material was composed of cDNA or gDNA derived from T cells, B-cell-depleted T cells, or PBMCs. The dataset comprised deeply sampled blood TCRbeta repertoires from subjects exposed to, actively infected with, or recovered from COVID-19. The repertoires were made available in a free public database intended to serve as a resource for research on the immune response to SARS-CoV-2. The samples were drawn from two sources: the first 160 participants of the ongoing ImmuneRACE study, and fewer than 1,500 subjects contributed by 6 global collaborators. The sample metadata nearly always contained a de-identified subject ID, COVID-19 status, age in years and sex. HLA class I and class II types, where available, came from metadata supplied by the sample provider rather than from assay-based typing.

In the prospective study, participants were roughly 18 to 90 years old, resided in about 25 geographic areas of the United States, and were enrolled through a virtual design. In the prospective study, participants were assigned to cohorts based on the clinical history participants reported in a screening survey and a study questionnaire. ImmuneRACE Cohort 3 recovered participants were defined by two consecutive negative NP/OP PCR tests, healthcare professional clearance, or symptom resolution. Mobile phlebotomists in the prospective study collected whole blood, serum and a nasopharyngeal or oropharyngeal swab from every participant. Over a roughly 2-month period, participants in the prospective study had the option of providing additional blood draws and questionnaires. Prospective study blood samples were shipped either frozen or at room temperature before DNA extraction. The paper's findings and limits, for the study overall: How much clinical and demographic metadata was included differed by source and by participant, and the metadata was provided uncurated.

A remark on this clone: Its specific antigen is unknown. The sample holds no much larger clone one base away, and base qualities are not on file.

TCRbeta CDR3 regions were amplified from genomic DNA using the immunoSEQ Assay, a bias-controlled multiplex PCR. Under the source paper's analysis protocol: Nucleated cell counts per sample were estimated from amplification of reference gene primers within the assay. Sequence reads were collapsed and filtered to measure the absolute abundance of every unique TCRbeta CDR3 rearrangement. Productive Simpson clonality was computed per sample as the square root of Simpson's diversity index over productive rearrangements. The table was pulled from immuneACCESS by TCRdb, which kept in-frame rearrangements only. Such tables lose some clones; where checked, under half of the loss comes from unresolved V genes, and the rest has no known cause. That table supplies the V and J calls and clone size; D and trimming were determined from the DNA. The sample yields about 220,000 clones; 88% were counted once. The ten largest clonotypes hold just over 2.5% of the sample.

The sequence was collected from a woman aged 25-40 years who had recovered from COVID-19. The sequenced sample was PBMCs or T cells enriched from blood (not recorded which).

For the CDR3, the sequence is CAISETNLQIIRTGKTGNTIYF. In nucleotide form, the sequence is TGTGCCATCAGTGAAACCAATTTACAAATTATACGGACAGGGAAGACGGGAAACACCATATATTTT. The chain was built from TRBV10-3 and TRBJ1-3, with 8 junctional bases fitting TRBD1. There are 22 amino acids in the CDR3, from cysteine to phenylalanine inclusive. Only the CDR3 DNA is retained, 66 bases long and in frame from the first base. As encoded in the germline V gene, CDR1 is ENHRY while CDR2 is SYGVKD. V has 3 bases trimmed and J has 4 bases trimmed; junction bases matching no gene number 26.